This TCR beta chain was recorded in a study of T cells and Merkel cell carcinoma outcomes. This clone has more than one count but fewer than ten. Its cognate antigen is unknown. At one end the junction does not follow the germline gene, possibly because of a read error. This sample also contains other DNA sequences that code for the same CDR3. The CDR3 is made up of 17 amino acids. The germline gives CDR1 SEHNR, CDR2 FQNEAQ (reference sequence). This table comes from immunoSEQ multiplex PCR, and its TCRdb copy is limited to in-frame clones, with some not included. The sample lists under 20,000 clones, almost 85% seen once, with about 3.1% in the top ten. Study results and caveats: In Merkel cell carcinoma, repertoire and T-cell density reportedly predicted outcomes.

The sample taken for sequencing was tumor tissue from Merkel cell carcinoma. The chain links TRBV7-9 to TRBJ2-6; TRBD1 matches 8 bases. This TCR was recovered from a human donor with Merkel cell carcinoma. CDR3 sequence (DNA): TGTGCCAGCAGCTTAATAACAGGGGGTGCTGGGGCCAATGTCCTGACTTTC. Amino acid sequence: CASSLITGGAGANVLTF.